This paragraph covers one T cell receptor (beta chain) sequence. Only in-frame clones appear in the TCRdb table, and some are missing; sequencing was by immunoSEQ multiplex PCR. This sample yields around 140,000 clones, of which around 89% are seen a single time; approximately 2.5% belongs to the top ten. The CDR3 length is 13 residues. Germline trimming cut 2 bases from V and 13 bases from J; bases unmatched to any gene: 8. From germline, CDR1 is MNHNS and CDR2 SASEGT. This entry belongs to a study of blood T cell repertoires in COVID-19. Study as a whole: Acute and convalescent COVID-19 samples came from the United States, Italy and Spain. T cells, B-cell-depleted T cells, or PBMCs supplied cDNA or gDNA.

While infection was still active, Seattle patients were enrolled and then followed longitudinally. V usage is TRBV6-1 and J usage is TRBJ1-1; 9 bases line up with TRBD1. This TCR was recovered from a human donor with COVID-19, enrolled during active disease. The donor label of this sample is uncertain. What was sequenced was peripheral blood. CDR3 amino acids: CASSESWDRDNFF. The CDR3 DNA reads as TGTGCCAGCAGTGAATCCTGGGACAGGGACAATTTCTTT.